The 2 T cell receptor beta chains below come from one sample, sequenced in a study of blood T cell repertoires in COVID-19. TCRdb keeps only in-frame clones here, not all; method: immunoSEQ multiplex PCR. The sample consists of fewer than 400,000 clones, about nine tenths of them appearing once. The sample consisted of PBMCs or T cells enriched from blood (not recorded which). All receptors derive from a young man who had recovered from COVID-19.

V is TRBV4-1 and J is TRBJ1-2; D may be TRBD1 (5 bases). In germline, CDR1 is MGHRA, CDR2 YSYEKL. V was shortened by 2 bases and J by 7 bases, with 20 bases between the two germline ends. This CDR3 contains 16 residues. The CDR3 region has the DNA TGCGCCAGCAGCCAAAAAGGTTCAGGGAACCCCTTTGGCTACACCTTC. Its protein product is CASSQKGSGNPFGYTF.

The rearrangement links TRBV7-6 to TRBJ2-7; D unclear. CDR1 SGHVS and CDR2 FNYEAQ come from the germline V gene. The CDR3 loop spans 15 amino acids. V gave up 0 bases and J gave up 3 bases, with 12 bases separating them. CDR3: CASSLASLSVYEQYF. The CDR3 DNA follows: TGTGCCAGCAGCTTAGCAAGTCTGAGTGTCTACGAGCAGTACTTC. Variable domain in full (rest from reference TRBV7-6 and TRBJ2-7): GAGVSQSPRYKVTKRGQDVALRCDPISGHVSLYWYRQALGQGPEFLTYFNYEAQQDKSGLPNDRFSAERPEGSISTLTIQRTEQRDSAMYRCASSLASLSVYEQYFGPGTRLTVT.